Listed here is a single T cell receptor beta chain. Its cognate antigen is unknown. The sample originates from a study of T cell repertoires in cytomegalovirus infection. In the study overall: Matching HLA type, along with CMV infection, was indicated by public TCR beta signatures. Notes on the study in general: The study found HLA-C-restricted CMV-specific TCR beta clonotypes dominating the ex vivo response.

TCRdb passed the reads through MiXCR, listing each CDR3 protein once. The sample carries under 90,000 distinct CDR3 sequences, 22% recorded once. CDR3 length: 15 amino acids. Germline V gene sequence: CDR1 SGHTA, CDR2 FQGNSA. Between the trimmed V and J ends, which lost 1 base and 3 bases, there was a span of 10 bases. The sequenced material came from PBMCs, sequenced either directly or after in vitro stimulation (not recorded which). The V call is TRBV7-2, the J call TRBJ1-5, with D uncertain. This clonotype originated in a human donor in good health (CMV status not recorded). Some clones in this sample may be carry-over from other donors' samples. The CDR3 nucleotides are TGTGCCAGCAGCTTAGATGCTGGGGTCAATCAGCCCCAGCATTTT. Its protein is CASSLDAGVNQPQHF.